A single sample is the source of the 26 T cell receptor beta chains below, sequenced in a study of T-cell reconstitution after alpha-beta-depleted transplantation in children. Preparation of the TCRbeta library was carried out with unique molecular identifiers. TCRdb called the PCR reads again in MiXCR, with one record for every CDR3 protein. The table lists a few hundred thousand distinct CDR3 sequences, 25% to 30% of them singletons. The sequencing used PBMCs, collected before TCRalphabeta/CD19-depleted stem cell transplant. Every receptor here comes from a boy under two years old with Wiskott-Aldrich syndrome, due to receive a stem cell transplant.

J is TRBJ2-1 and V is TRBV4-2, with 9 bases fitting TRBD2. V was clipped by 4 bases and J by 8 bases; unmatched bases: 15. Per the germline V gene, CDR1 is LGHNA and CDR2 is YNFKEQ. There are 17 residues in the CDR3. In nucleotides, the CDR3 is TGTGCCAGCAGCCCCCAAGGCGGGAGGGCCTCACTGCATGAGCAGTTCTTC. Translation gives CASSPQGGRASLHEQFF.

This clonotype showed up just a few times. The genes are TRBV5-1 and TRBJ2-2, with 8 bases fitting TRBD2. Germline CDR1 reads SGHRS; CDR2 reads YFSETQ. The CDR3 covers 15 residues. V shed 3 bases and J 3 bases; nucleotides not matched to a gene: 4. CDR3 in amino acids: CASSSGLGDTGELFF. The CDR3 nucleotides read TGCGCCAGCAGCTCGGGACTAGGGGACACCGGGGAGCTGTTTTTT.

The V and J genes are TRBV5-5 and TRBJ2-5, with D possibly TRBD2 on 6 matching bases. There are 14 residues in the CDR3. Germline CDR1 and CDR2: SGHKS and YYEKEE (reference sequence). Between the trimmed V and J ends, which lost 7 bases and 5 bases, there was a span of 18 bases. CDR3 amino acids: CASGLLEGLETQYF. The CDR3 nucleotides read TGTGCCAGCGGCCTCTTGGAGGGGCTGGAGACCCAGTACTTC.

Of note for this clonotype: At one end, the junction sequence differs from germline, possibly due to a read error. The chain carries TRBV7-2 and TRBJ1-4, with D unresolved. Looked up from germline, CDR1 is SGHTA and CDR2 is FQGNSA. The CDR3 loop spans 13 amino acids. The CDR3 is CGSSLKGSEKLFF. In DNA, the CDR3 is TGTGGCAGCAGCTTAAAGGGCTCTGAAAAACTGTTTTTT.

The chain couples TRBV6-1 to TRBJ2-1, with a tentative D call TRBD2 (6 bases). V was cut by 10 bases and J by 10 bases, with 14 bases left in between. CDR1 and CDR2 from the germline V gene are MNHNS and SASEGT. The CDR3 length is 11 residues. This chain's CDR3 is CATRVAGEQFF. The CDR3 nucleotides read TGTGCCACGAGGGTTGCGGGAGAGCAGTTCTTC.

This sequence joins TRBV25-1 and TRBJ2-7, with D uncertain. From germline, CDR1 is MGHDK and CDR2 SYGVNS. V gave up 1 base and J gave up 5 bases, with 3 bases separating them. This CDR3 comprises 11 residues. CDR3 residues: CASSEWDEQYF. CDR3 nucleotide sequence: TGTGCCAGCAGTGAATGGGACGAGCAGTACTTC.

CDR3 nucleotides: TGTGCCAGCAGCTTAGACCATCTTCGAGGTGGGGCCAACGTCCTGACTTTC. Protein: CASSLDHLRGGANVLTF. The rearrangement uses TRBV7-9 and TRBJ2-6; D not resolved. The CDR3 runs to 17 residues. Germline V gene sequence: CDR1 SEHNR, CDR2 FQNEAQ (reference sequence). The V and J ends lost 1 base and 3 bases respectively, with 13 bases between them.

The chain uses TRBV4-1 and TRBJ1-4; D unresolved. Between the trimmed V and J ends, which lost 0 bases and 4 bases, there was a span of 12 bases. The germline V gene has CDR1 MGHRA and CDR2 YSYEKL. This CDR3 is built from 16 residues. CDR3 loop: CASSQDMPAYNEKLFF. Written as DNA, the CDR3 is TGCGCCAGCAGCCAAGACATGCCAGCTTATAATGAAAAACTGTTTTTT.

The gene calls are TRBV19 and TRBJ2-1; D unresolved. The CDR3 spans 13 residues. Germline-derived CDR1 and CDR2 are LNHDA and SQIVND (reference sequence). Trimming shortened V by 3 bases and J by 9 bases, and 12 bases separated the two germline ends. CDR3 DNA sequence: TGTGCCAGTAGTATTTTATCCTATGGTGAGCAGTTCTTC. Translation: CASSILSYGEQFF.

This chain links TRBV5-6 with TRBJ2-4; D is ambiguous. V lost 5 bases to trimming and J lost 0 bases, with 12 bases between them. The germline CDR1 and CDR2 sequences are SGHDT and YYEEEE. The CDR3 runs to 15 residues. The CDR3: CASSGPGPAKNIQYF. The CDR3 DNA reads as TGTGCCAGCAGTGGTCCGGGTCCAGCCAAAAACATTCAGTACTTC.

The rearrangement uses TRBV5-6 and TRBJ2-3, with D tentatively TRBD2 (6 bases). The germline gives CDR1 SGHDT, CDR2 YYEEEE. CDR3 length: 14 amino acids. V lost 4 bases and J lost 3, with 12 bases in between. Here the CDR3 DNA reads TGTGCCAGCAGCGAGGGGACTCGAACAGATACGCAGTATTTT. Residues: CASSEGTRTDTQYF.

This clonotype was counted at least ten times. This sequence joins TRBV15 and TRBJ2-1; D is possibly TRBD2 (6 bases). V dropped 1 base and J dropped 0 bases, with 13 bases sitting between them. Germline CDR1 reads LNHNV; CDR2 reads YYDKDF (reference sequence). The CDR3 runs to 17 residues. The CDR3 here is CATSRVRGKSSYNEQFF. The CDR3 region has the DNA TGTGCCACCAGCAGAGTGCGGGGTAAAAGCTCCTACAATGAGCAGTTCTTC. The variable domain in full, with the rest retrieved from reference TRBV15 and TRBJ2-1, is DAMVIQNPRYQVTQFGKPVTLSCSQTLNHNVMYWYQQKSSQAPKLLFHYYDKDFNNEADTPDNFQSRRPNTSFCFLDIRSPGLGDTAMYLCATSRVRGKSSYNEQFFGPGTRLTVL.

CDR3 bases: TGCGCCAGCAGCCTAACGGGACAGGGGCCAGGGGAGCAGTACTTC. As protein: CASSLTGQGPGEQYF. The V and J genes are TRBV5-1 and TRBJ2-7; 10 nucleotides match TRBD1. Germline trimming cut 4 bases from V and 7 bases from J; bases unmatched to any gene: 11. Germline CDR1 and CDR2: SGHRS and YFSETQ. This CDR3 is 15 amino acids long.

This clonotype was recorded a few times. V is TRBV28 and J is TRBJ2-2, with 8 bases that match TRBD1. Losses at the gene ends were 3 bases for V and 4 bases for J; bases not matched to a gene: 4. This CDR3 has 15 residues. CDR1 is MDHEN, CDR2 SYDVKM, per germline. The CDR3 reads CASSFWDRTTGELFF. The CDR3 DNA reads TGTGCCAGCAGTTTTTGGGACAGGACCACCGGGGAGCTGTTTTTT.

This clonotype was detected only a few times. The J gene is TRBJ2-7, the V gene TRBV15; 7 positions agree with TRBD2. Germline-derived CDR1 and CDR2 are LNHNV and YYDKDF (reference sequence). Trimming cost V 1 base and J 0 bases; bases outside gene matches: 3. The CDR3 has 15 amino acids. The CDR3 region has the DNA TGTGCCACCAGCAGAGGGTCTAGCGGCTCCTACGAGCAGTACTTC. Its protein is CATSRGSSGSYEQYF.

This clonotype was found a few times. V usage is TRBV7-2 and J usage is TRBJ2-3, with D possibly matching TRBD1 (6 bases). Germline CDR1 and CDR2: SGHTA and FQGNSA. The V end was cut by 4 bases, the J end by 1 base, with 12 bases between. This CDR3 is built from 15 residues. CDR3 sequence reads: CASSSTGRRTDTQYF. The DNA of the CDR3 is TGTGCCAGCAGCTCGACAGGCCGACGCACAGATACGCAGTATTTT.

This clonotype was seen more than once but under ten times. V gene TRBV7-2 combines with J gene TRBJ2-1; 9 bases are a match to TRBD1. In germline, CDR1 is SGHTA, CDR2 FQGNSA. CDR3 length: 14 amino acids. V lost 2 bases and J lost 7; bases outside the gene matches: 3. Here the CDR3 reads CASSLTTGGNEQFF. The CDR3 DNA reads as TGTGCCAGCAGCTTAACGACAGGGGGAAATGAGCAGTTCTTC.

This chain connects TRBV5-6 to TRBJ1-5, with unresolved D. Germline values: CDR1 SGHDT, CDR2 YYEEEE. This CDR3 comprises 14 residues. V lost 2 bases to trimming and J lost 7 bases, with 13 bases between them. Written as DNA, the CDR3 is TGTGCCAGCAGCTTTGGACGGACTGGACAGCCCCAGCATTTT. Translated: CASSFGRTGQPQHF. Looking up the rest from reference TRBV5-6 and TRBJ1-5 gives the full variable domain: DAGVTQSPTHLIKTRGQQVTLRCSPKSGHDTVSWYQQALGQGPQFIFQYYEEEERQRGNFPDRFSGHQFPNYSSELNVNALLLGDSALYLCASSFGRTGQPQHFGDGTRLSIL.

This clonotype turned up a few times. CDR3 DNA: TGTGCCACCAGCAGAGACCCTAGGTCAGAGACCCAGTACTTC. It encodes CATSRDPRSETQYF. The J gene is TRBJ2-5, the V gene TRBV15, with D unresolved. Germline CDR1 and CDR2: LNHNV and YYDKDF (reference sequence). The length of the CDR3 is 14 residues. V shed 0 bases and J shed 4 bases, with 9 bases lying between them.

The chain employs TRBV19 and TRBJ2-2, with TRBD2 matching over 14 bases. The CDR3 has 15 amino acids. The germline gives CDR1 LNHDA, CDR2 SQIVND (reference sequence). The trim removed 5 bases at V and 6 bases at J, leaving 2 bases unmatched. CDR3 amino acids: CASSRGLAGAGELFF. For the CDR3, the DNA is TGTGCCAGTAGTCGGGGACTAGCGGGAGCCGGGGAGCTGTTTTTT.

This clonotype showed up just a few times. The chain's CDR3 is CASSPTGGGSGANVLTF. Here the CDR3 DNA reads TGCGCCAGCAGCCCGACAGGGGGGGGCTCTGGGGCCAACGTCCTGACTTTC. V gene TRBV5-1 combines with J gene TRBJ2-6, with TRBD1 matching 9 bases. The junction had 5 bases not matched to a gene; V was cut back by 4 bases and J by 0 bases. The CDR3 has 17 residues. In germline, CDR1 is SGHRS, CDR2 YFSETQ.

This chain joins TRBV28 and TRBJ2-5; D gene uncertain. Deletions cut 6 bases from V and 4 bases from J, with 15 bases between. The CDR3 runs to 14 residues. Germline lookup yields CDR1 MDHEN and CDR2 SYDVKM. CDR3 sequence: CASSKKGPPETQYF. In DNA, the CDR3 is TGTGCCAGCAGCAAAAAGGGCCCTCCAGAGACCCAGTACTTC.

The chain carries TRBV20-1 and TRBJ2-2, with 7 bases identical to TRBD1. This CDR3 comprises 16 residues. Germline V gene lookup returns CDR1 DFQATT and CDR2 SNEGSKA (reference sequence). J lost 5 bases, V lost 0 bases, and 9 bases had no gene match. CDR3 in DNA: TGCAGTGCTAGAGAACCGAGACAGGGACGGACCGGGGAGCTGTTTTTT. It is translated as CSAREPRQGRTGELFF.

CDR3 DNA sequence: TGCAGCGTTGCCGGGGCAGGGGGCGGACAGCCCCAGCATTTT. Translated, it gives CSVAGAGGGQPQHF. V and J are TRBV29-1 and TRBJ1-5; 8 bases match TRBD1. V trimming: 4 bases; J trimming: 7 bases; junction bases outside the gene matches: 9. This CDR3 contains 14 residues. Germline loops: CDR1 SQVTM, CDR2 ANQGSEA.

J is TRBJ1-1 and V is TRBV5-5, with a possible D match to TRBD1 (5 bases). V was cut by 1 base and J by 6 bases, with 16 bases left in between. Germline values: CDR1 SGHKS, CDR2 YYEKEE (reference sequence). The CDR3 extends over 15 amino acids. In nucleotides, the CDR3 is TGTGCCAGCAGCTTGAGTAGGCAGGGTGCGTCTGAAGCTTTCTTT. Translation: CASSLSRQGASEAFF.

This chain connects TRBV5-1 to TRBJ2-3; possibly TRBD1 for D (6 bases). Trimming removed 0 bases from V and 2 bases from J, with 10 bases in between. In germline, CDR1 is SGHRS, CDR2 YFSETQ. This CDR3 comprises 15 residues. The chain's CDR3 is CASSLVHRATDTQYF. The CDR3 DNA reads TGCGCCAGCAGCTTGGTCCACAGGGCCACAGATACGCAGTATTTT. Complete variable domain (other parts from reference TRBV5-1 and TRBJ2-3): KAGVTQTPRYLIKTRGQQVTLSCSPISGHRSVSWYQQTPGQGLQFLFEYFSETQRNKGNFPGRFSGRQFSNSRSEMNVSTLELGDSALYLCASSLVHRATDTQYFGPGTRLTVL.